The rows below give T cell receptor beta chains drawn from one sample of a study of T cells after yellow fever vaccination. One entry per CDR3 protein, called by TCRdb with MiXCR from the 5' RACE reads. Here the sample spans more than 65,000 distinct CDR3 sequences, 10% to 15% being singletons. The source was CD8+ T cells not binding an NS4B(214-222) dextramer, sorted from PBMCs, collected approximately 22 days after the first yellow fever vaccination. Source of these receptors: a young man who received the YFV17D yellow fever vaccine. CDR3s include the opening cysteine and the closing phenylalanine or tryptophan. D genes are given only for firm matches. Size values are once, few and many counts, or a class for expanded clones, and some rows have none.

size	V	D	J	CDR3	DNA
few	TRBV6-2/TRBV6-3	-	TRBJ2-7	CASTFRISDPPIYEQYF	TGTGCCAGCACGTTCAGGATTTCCGATCCCCCTATTTACGAGCAGTACTTC
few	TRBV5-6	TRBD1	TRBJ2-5	CASSPTTGRVETQYF	TGTGCCAGCAGCCCGACGACAGGGAGAGTGGAGACCCAGTACTTC
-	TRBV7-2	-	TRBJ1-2	CASSLPPRGSDYGYTF	TGTGCCAGCAGCTTACCTCCCAGGGGTTCTGACTATGGCTACACCTTC
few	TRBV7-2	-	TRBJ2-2	CASSFEGFTGELFF	TGTGCCAGCAGCTTTGAAGGATTCACCGGGGAGCTGTTTTTT
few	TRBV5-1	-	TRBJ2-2	CASSPARTVTGELFF	TGCGCCAGCAGCCCTGCCCGGACAGTTACCGGGGAGCTGTTTTTT
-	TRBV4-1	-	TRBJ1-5	CASSQGGRFPQHF	TGCGCCAGCAGCCAAGGGGGACGTTTCCCCCAGCATTTT
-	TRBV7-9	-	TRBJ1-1	CASSPVSRGTEAFF	TGTGCCAGCAGTCCCGTAAGTCGGGGGACTGAAGCTTTCTTT
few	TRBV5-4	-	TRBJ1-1	CASSLTGTSNTEAFF	TGTGCCAGCAGCTTGACCGGCACAAGTAACACTGAAGCTTTCTTT
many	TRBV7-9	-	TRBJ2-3	CASSLNPKLATDTQYF	TGTGCCAGCAGCTTAAACCCCAAGCTAGCAACAGATACGCAGTATTTT
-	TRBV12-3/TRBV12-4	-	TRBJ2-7	CASSVGTPVF	TGTGCCAGCAGTGTGGGGACTCCCGTGTTC
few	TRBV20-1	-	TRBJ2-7	CSASHGGSSYEQYF	TGCAGTGCTAGCCACGGAGGAAGCTCCTACGAGCAGTACTTC
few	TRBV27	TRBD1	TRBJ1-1	CASSQRGLNTEAFF	TGTGCCAGCAGCCAGAGGGGGCTGAACACTGAAGCTTTCTTT
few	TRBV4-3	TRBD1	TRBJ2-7	CASSQRQGSSYEQYF	TGCGCCAGCAGCCAGAGACAGGGGAGCTCCTACGAGCAGTACTTC
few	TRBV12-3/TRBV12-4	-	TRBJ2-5	CASSPVYETQYF	TGTGCCAGCAGCCCCGTGTACGAGACCCAGTACTTC
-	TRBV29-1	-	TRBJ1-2	CSVPTGTRGGYTF	TGCAGCGTACCGACCGGGACCCGTGGGGGCTACACCTTC
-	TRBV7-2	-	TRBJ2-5	CASSGSGHGMGETQYF	TGTGCCAGCAGCGGTAGTGGGCACGGGATGGGGGAGACCCAGTACTTC
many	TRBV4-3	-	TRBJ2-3	CASSQDFSQGTDTQYF	TGCGCCAGCAGCCAAGATTTTAGCCAGGGCACAGATACGCAGTATTTT
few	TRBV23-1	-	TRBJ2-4	CASSQFRGCGIAKNIQYF	TGCGCCAGCAGTCAATTTAGGGGGTGTGGGATAGCCAAAAACATTCAGTACTTC
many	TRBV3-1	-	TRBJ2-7	CASSPGRNYEQYF	TGTGCCAGCAGCCCGGGACGGAATTACGAGCAGTACTTC
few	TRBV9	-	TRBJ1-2	CASSGGGGGYTF	TGTGCCAGCAGCGGAGGGGGAGGAGGCTACACCTTC
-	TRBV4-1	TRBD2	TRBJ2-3	CASSPQDIGSGEADTQYF	TGCGCCAGCAGCCCCCAAGATATAGGTAGCGGGGAGGCAGATACGCAGTATTTT
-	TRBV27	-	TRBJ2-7	CATSLTPAGATSYEQYF	TGTGCCACCTCTCTCACCCCCGCAGGGGCCACCTCCTACGAGCAGTACTTC
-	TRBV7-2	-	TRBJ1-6	CASSLARRLTSPLHF	TGTGCCAGCAGCTTAGCGAGAAGACTGACCTCTCCCCTCCACTTT